This TCR beta chain appears in the sequencing data of a study of control samples from healthy donors and cancer patients. TCRdb's copy holds only in-frame clones and misses some; the assay was immunoSEQ multiplex PCR. The sample shows tens of thousands of clones, roughly nine tenths of them seen only once. There are 17 residues in the CDR3. Germline V lookup: CDR1 KGHDR, CDR2 SFDVKD. Trimming removed 3 bases from V and 0 bases from J, with 14 bases in between. The sequenced material came from blood. V usage is TRBV24-1 and J usage is TRBJ2-1; D could derive from TRBD1 or TRBD2 (5 bases each). This sequence originates from a woman in her 70s in good health. CDR3 DNA sequence: TGTGCCACCAGTGATCGGGACGGTCGGAGCTCCTACAATGAGCAGTTCTTC. Translated: CATSDRDGRSSYNEQFF.